Listed here are 7 T cell receptor beta chains from one sample, sequenced in a study of identical twins. TCRdb reanalysed the 5' RACE reads using MiXCR and keeps one entry per CDR3 protein. This sample carries hundreds of thousands of distinct CDR3 sequences, over 20% of them seen once, and the ten largest clones take about 4.3%. These same records also appear under a second study, on T cells expressing NK-cell markers.

The sequenced material came from PBMCs. The receptors here all came from a young woman in good health.

The genes are TRBV29-1 and TRBJ2-3; D may be TRBD1 or TRBD2 (5 bases each). Looked up from germline, CDR1 is SQVTM and CDR2 is ANQGSEA. The CDR3 runs 14 residues. Trimming left V 7 bases short and J 4 bases short, with 18 bases between. The CDR3: CSAEGAGAADTQYF. The CDR3 region has the DNA TGCAGCGCTGAGGGCGCTGGGGCGGCAGATACGCAGTATTTT.

This clonotype was recorded only once. The chain uses TRBV20-1 and TRBJ2-7, with TRBD2 identical over 7 bases. Germline V lookup: CDR1 DFQATT, CDR2 SNEGSKA (reference sequence). The CDR3 has 13 amino acids. With V trimmed by 3 bases and J by 7 bases, 9 bases remained unmatched. CDR3 DNA sequence: TGCAGTGCTAGTGACCTAGCGGAACTGGAGCAGTACTTC. This translates into CSASDLAELEQYF.

The chain links TRBV20-1 to TRBJ2-1; 15 bases match TRBD2. V was pared by 3 bases and J by 12 bases, with 6 bases of the junction left unmatched. This CDR3 region has 14 residues. Germline V CDR1 and CDR2: DFQATT, SNEGSKA (reference sequence). The CDR3 DNA reads TGCAGTGCTAGTGGGACTAGCGGGGGGTGGGGGCAGTTCTTC. This translates into CSASGTSGGWGQFF.

This clonotype was observed a handful of times. This sequence joins TRBV12-3 or TRBV12-4 and TRBJ1-4; 7 positions match TRBD1. This CDR3 is built from 15 residues. J gave up 8 bases and V 3 bases, and 9 bases lay outside the gene matches. Written as DNA, the CDR3 is TGTGCCAGCAGTTTTTTCGAGGGGGCGCGAGAAAAACTGTTTTTT. The encoded protein is CASSFFEGAREKLFF.

J is TRBJ2-7 and V is TRBV7-2; the D gene could be TRBD1 or TRBD2 (5 bases each). The CDR3 loop spans 15 amino acids. Deletions cut 1 base from V and 6 bases from J, with 16 bases between. Germline CDR1 is SGHTA and CDR2 is FQGNSA. The CDR3 is CASSLEVAGTPEQYF. CDR3 in DNA: TGTGCCAGCAGCTTAGAAGTCGCCGGGACCCCCGAGCAGTACTTC.

This clonotype has a handful of counts. The J gene is TRBJ2-3, the V gene TRBV7-8; perhaps TRBD2 as D (6 bases). The V end was cut by 5 bases, the J end by 5 bases, with 14 bases between. The CDR3 is 14 amino acids. Germline assignment: CDR1 SGHVS and CDR2 FQNEAQ. The CDR3 DNA reads TGTGCCAGCAGCCCCGGGGACTCGGGAGATACGCAGTATTTT. This codes for CASSPGDSGDTQYF.

This clonotype turned up a few times. This chain connects TRBV20-1 to TRBJ2-3; 8 nucleotides match TRBD1. The CDR3 contains 13 residues. Germline V gene sequence: CDR1 DFQATT, CDR2 SNEGSKA (reference sequence). CDR3 protein: CSGGTGARDTQYF. DNA of the CDR3: TGCAGCGGCGGGACAGGCGCTCGGGATACGCAGTATTTT.